In its sample, the clone carrying this T cell receptor beta chain was seen many times. Its antigen is unidentified. The data were obtained in a study of response to subunit inactivated influenza vaccine. Study-wide results and limits: Authors suggested that a seasonal influenza vaccination recruits few new T cells each time.

The germline gives CDR1 MNHEY, CDR2 SMNVEV (reference sequence). The germline V and J ends were trimmed by 6 bases and 5 bases, with 11 bases remaining between them. The CDR3 consists of 13 residues. TCRdb re-called the RT-PCR reads with MiXCR, one entry per CDR3 protein. The sample records about 800,000 distinct CDR3 sequences, around 21% being singletons. The chain employs TRBV27 and TRBJ1-5; D possibly corresponds to TRBD1 (6 bases). The sequencing used PBMCs from blood, collected roughly 5 days after vaccination. The sequence came from a man between 45 and 60 years old who received an inactivated influenza vaccine. As DNA, the CDR3 is TGTGCCAGCAGCCCCGGGACATATCAGCCCCAGCATTTT. Amino acid sequence: CASSPGTYQPQHF.